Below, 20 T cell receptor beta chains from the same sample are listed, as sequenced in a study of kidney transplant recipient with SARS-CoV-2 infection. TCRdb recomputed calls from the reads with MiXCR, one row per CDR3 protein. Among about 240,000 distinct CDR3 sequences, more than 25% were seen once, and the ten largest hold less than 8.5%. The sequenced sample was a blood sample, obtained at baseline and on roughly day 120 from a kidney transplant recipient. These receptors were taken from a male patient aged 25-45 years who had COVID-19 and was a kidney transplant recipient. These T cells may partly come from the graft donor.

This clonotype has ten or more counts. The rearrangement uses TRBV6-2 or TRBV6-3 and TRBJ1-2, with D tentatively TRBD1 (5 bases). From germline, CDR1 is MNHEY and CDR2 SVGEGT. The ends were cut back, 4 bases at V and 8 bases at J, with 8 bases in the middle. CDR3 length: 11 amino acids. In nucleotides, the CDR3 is TGTGCCAGCAGTTTCCCAGGGGGCTACACCTTC. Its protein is CASSFPGGYTF.

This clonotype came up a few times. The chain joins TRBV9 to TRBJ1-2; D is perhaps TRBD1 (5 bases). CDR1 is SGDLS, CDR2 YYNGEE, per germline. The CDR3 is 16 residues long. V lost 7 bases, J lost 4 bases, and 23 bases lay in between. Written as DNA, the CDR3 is TGTGCCAGCCAACAGGCGTACTCAAGAAAGACCTATGGCTACACCTTC. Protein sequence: CASQQAYSRKTYGYTF.

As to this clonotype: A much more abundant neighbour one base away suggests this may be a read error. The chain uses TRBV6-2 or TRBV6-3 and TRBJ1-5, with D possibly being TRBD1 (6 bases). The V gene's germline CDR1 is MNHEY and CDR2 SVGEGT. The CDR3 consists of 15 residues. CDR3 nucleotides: TGTACCAGCAGGGGACCGGACGGCCTCAATCAGCCCCAGCATTTT. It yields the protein CTSRGPDGLNQPQHF.

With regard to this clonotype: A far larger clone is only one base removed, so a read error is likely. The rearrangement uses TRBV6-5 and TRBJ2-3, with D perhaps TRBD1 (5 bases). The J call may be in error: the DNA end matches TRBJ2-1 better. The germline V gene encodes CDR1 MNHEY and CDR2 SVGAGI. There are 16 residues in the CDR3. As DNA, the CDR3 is TGTGCCACCCAGTTAACCCCAGGGTCTGTCCACAATGAGCAGTTCTTC. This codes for CATQLTPGSVHNEQFF.

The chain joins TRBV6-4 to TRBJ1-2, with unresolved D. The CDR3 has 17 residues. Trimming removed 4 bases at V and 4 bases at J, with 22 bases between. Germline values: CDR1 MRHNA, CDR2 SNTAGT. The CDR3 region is CASSAFTSHGKTYGYTF. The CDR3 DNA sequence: TGTGCCAGCAGTGCATTTACCTCACACGGAAAGACCTATGGCTACACCTTC.

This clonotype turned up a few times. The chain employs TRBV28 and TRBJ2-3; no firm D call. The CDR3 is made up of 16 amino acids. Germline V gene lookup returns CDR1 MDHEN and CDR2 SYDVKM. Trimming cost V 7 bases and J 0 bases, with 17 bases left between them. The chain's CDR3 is CASTARESFSTDTQYF. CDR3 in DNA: TGTGCCAGCACCGCTAGGGAATCCTTTAGCACAGATACGCAGTATTTT.

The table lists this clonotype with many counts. DNA for the CDR3: TGTGCCAGCAGTTTCTACTCGACAGGACAATACGAGCAGTACTTC. This gives the protein CASSFYSTGQYEQYF. The J gene is TRBJ2-7, the V gene TRBV12-3 or TRBV12-4, with TRBD1 as a possible D gene (6 bases). V lost 3 bases and J 4 bases, leaving 16 bases between the germline ends. This CDR3 has 15 residues.

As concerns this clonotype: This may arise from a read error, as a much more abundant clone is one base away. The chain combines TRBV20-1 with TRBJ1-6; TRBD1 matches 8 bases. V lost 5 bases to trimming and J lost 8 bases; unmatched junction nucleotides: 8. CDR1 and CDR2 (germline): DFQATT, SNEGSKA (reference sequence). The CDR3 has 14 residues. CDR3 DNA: TGCAGTGCTTTTGACAGGGGAGGTCATTCACCCCTCCACTTT. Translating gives CSAFDRGGHSPLHF.

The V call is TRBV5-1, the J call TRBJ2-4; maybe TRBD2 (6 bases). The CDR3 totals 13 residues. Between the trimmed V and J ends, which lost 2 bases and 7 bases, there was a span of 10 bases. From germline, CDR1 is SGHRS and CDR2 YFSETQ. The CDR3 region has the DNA TGCGCCAGCAGCTTTACGGGGGTTAACATTCAGTACTTC. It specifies CASSFTGVNIQYF.

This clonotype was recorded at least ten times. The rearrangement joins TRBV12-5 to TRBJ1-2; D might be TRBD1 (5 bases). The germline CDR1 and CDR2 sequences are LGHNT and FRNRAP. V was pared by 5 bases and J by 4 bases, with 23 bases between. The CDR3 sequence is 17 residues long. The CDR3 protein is CASGAKGLQGKTYGYTF. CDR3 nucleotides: TGTGCTAGTGGTGCGAAAGGTTTGCAGGGAAAGACCTATGGCTACACCTTC.

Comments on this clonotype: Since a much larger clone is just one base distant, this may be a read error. The CDR3: CASSGLLRSFSYKQYF. CDR3 DNA: TGTGCCAGCAGTGGCCTCCTAAGATCATTCTCCTACAAGCAGTACTTC. V gene TRBV6-2 or TRBV6-3 combines with J gene TRBJ2-7; D is unclear. This CDR3 has 16 residues. Germline V CDR1 and CDR2: MNHEY, SVGEGT.

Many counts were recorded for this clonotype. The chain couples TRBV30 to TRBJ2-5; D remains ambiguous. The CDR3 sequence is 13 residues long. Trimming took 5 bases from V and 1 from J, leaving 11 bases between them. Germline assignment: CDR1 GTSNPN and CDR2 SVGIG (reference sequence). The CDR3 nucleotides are TGTGCCTGGGAAAATAGGGCCCAAGAGACCCAGTACTTC. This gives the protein CAWENRAQETQYF.

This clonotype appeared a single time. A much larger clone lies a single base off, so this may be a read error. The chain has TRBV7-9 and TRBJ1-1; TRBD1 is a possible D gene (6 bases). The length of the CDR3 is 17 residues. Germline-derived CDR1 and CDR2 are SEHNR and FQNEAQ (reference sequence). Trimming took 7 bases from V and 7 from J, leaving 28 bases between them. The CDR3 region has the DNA TGTGCCAGCACCAATGGACGGGGCAGGGGAGAAGATGGTGAAGCTTTCTTT. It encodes CASTNGRGRGEDGEAFF.

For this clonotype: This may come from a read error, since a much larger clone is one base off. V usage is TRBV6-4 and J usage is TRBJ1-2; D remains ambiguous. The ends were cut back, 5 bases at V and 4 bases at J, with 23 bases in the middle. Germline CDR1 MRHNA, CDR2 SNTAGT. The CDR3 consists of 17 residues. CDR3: CASSKRISHRKTYGYTF. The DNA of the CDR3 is TGTGCCAGCAGTAAGCGGATCTCACACAGAAAGACCTATGGCTACACCTTC.

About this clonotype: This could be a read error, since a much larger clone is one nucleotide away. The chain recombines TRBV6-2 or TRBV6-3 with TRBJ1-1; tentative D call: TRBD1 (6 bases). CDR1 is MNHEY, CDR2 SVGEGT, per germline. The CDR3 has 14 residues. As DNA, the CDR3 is TGTGCCAGCGGTTACGGGGGCCTTAACACTGAAGCTTTCTTT. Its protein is CASGYGGLNTEAFF.

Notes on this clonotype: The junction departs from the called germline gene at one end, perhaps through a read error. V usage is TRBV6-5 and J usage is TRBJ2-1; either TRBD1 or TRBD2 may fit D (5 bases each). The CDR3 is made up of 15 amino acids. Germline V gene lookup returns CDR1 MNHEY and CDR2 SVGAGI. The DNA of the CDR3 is TGTACCAGCAGTTCCCGGGACGGACGATTGAATGAGCAGTTCTTC. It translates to CTSSSRDGRLNEQFF.

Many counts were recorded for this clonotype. CDR3: CARPCGYNSPLHF. CDR3 coding DNA: TGTGCCCGCCCCTGTGGGTATAATTCACCCCTCCACTTT. V is TRBV5-6 and J is TRBJ1-6, with D hard to call. Trimming cost V 10 bases and J 4 bases, with 12 bases left between them. The CDR3 is 13 residues long. Germline V gene data show CDR1 as SGHDT and CDR2 as YYEEEE.

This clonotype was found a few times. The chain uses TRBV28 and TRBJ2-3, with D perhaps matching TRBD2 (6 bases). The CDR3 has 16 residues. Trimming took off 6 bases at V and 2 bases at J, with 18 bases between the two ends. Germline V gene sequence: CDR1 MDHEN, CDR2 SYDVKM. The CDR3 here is CASSHPGDEVTDTQYF. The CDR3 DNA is TGTGCCAGCAGCCACCCGGGAGATGAAGTCACAGATACGCAGTATTTT.

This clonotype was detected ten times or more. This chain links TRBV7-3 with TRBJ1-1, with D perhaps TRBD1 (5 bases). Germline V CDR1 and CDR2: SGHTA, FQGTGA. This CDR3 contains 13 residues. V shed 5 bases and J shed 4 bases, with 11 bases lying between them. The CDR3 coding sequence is TGTGCCAGCAGCCTAAAGAGGGGCACTGAAGCTTTCTTT. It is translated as CASSLKRGTEAFF.

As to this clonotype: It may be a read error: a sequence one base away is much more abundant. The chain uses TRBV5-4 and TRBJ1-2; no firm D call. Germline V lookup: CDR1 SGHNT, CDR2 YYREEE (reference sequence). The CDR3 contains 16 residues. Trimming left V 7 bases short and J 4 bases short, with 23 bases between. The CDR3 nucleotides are TGTGCCAGCCTCGATGACGTACCAGGAAGGACCTATGGCTACACCTTC. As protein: CASLDDVPGRTYGYTF.